The next 23 T cell receptor beta chains were all read from a single sample in a study of shared clonotypes between healthy human individuals. Clones were sequenced by immunoSEQ multiplex PCR, and TCRdb holds only the in-frame ones, with some missing. This table holds 450,000 to 500,000 clones, 81% found once. Sample: PBMCs. Receptors were obtained from a woman in her thirties or forties in good health. Some clones in this sample may be carry-over from other donors' samples.

V usage is TRBV4-3 and J usage is TRBJ1-2, with D hard to call. CDR1 and CDR2 (germline): LGHNA, YSLEER. The V end was cut by 0 bases, the J end by 6 bases, with 8 bases between. The CDR3 is made up of 13 amino acids. The CDR3 coding sequence is TGCGCCAGCAGCCAAGATAGGGCAGATGGCTACACCTTC. It codes for CASSQDRADGYTF.

The chain recombines TRBV28 with TRBJ2-1; 7 bases agree with TRBD2. The junction had 3 bases not matched to a gene; V was cut back by 4 bases and J by 0 bases. This CDR3 is built from 15 residues. Germline CDR1 MDHEN, CDR2 SYDVKM. For the CDR3, the DNA is TGTGCCAGCAGTTCCGGGAGGAGCTCCTACAATGAGCAGTTCTTC. It encodes CASSSGRSSYNEQFF.

V and J are TRBV9 and TRBJ2-1; 8 bases are a match to TRBD2. The CDR3 length is 16 residues. Germline V gene data show CDR1 as SGDLS and CDR2 as YYNGEE. The J segment lost 4 bases and the V segment lost 0 bases, leaving 6 bases of the junction unmatched. CDR3 sequence (DNA): TGTGCCAGCAGCGTAGTAGGTAGCGGGGCGTACAATGAGCAGTTCTTC. Translation gives CASSVVGSGAYNEQFF.

CDR3 DNA sequence: TGTGCCAGCCGCCGGGAGGGGGCTGGAGGCTACACCTTC. Encoded protein: CASRREGAGGYTF. The chain links TRBV27 to TRBJ1-2; 7 bases match TRBD1. Germline V gives CDR1 MNHEY, CDR2 SMNVEV (reference sequence). The CDR3 contains 13 residues. Trimming cost V 8 bases and J 8 bases; bases outside gene matches: 11.

In DNA, the CDR3 is TGTGCCAGCAGTGAAGGGGGGTCCCTAGGACTAGCGGTGAGCACAGATACGCAGTATTTT. Its translation: CASSEGGSLGLAVSTDTQYF. V usage is TRBV2 and J usage is TRBJ2-3; 10 bases match TRBD2. Looked up from germline, CDR1 is SNHLY and CDR2 is FYNNEI. This CDR3 contains 20 residues. J was trimmed by 0 bases and V by 1 base; bases with no gene match: 13. Looking up the rest from reference TRBV2 and TRBJ2-3 gives the full variable domain: EPEVTQTPSHQVTQMGQEVILRCVPISNHLYFYWYRQILGQKVEFLVSFYNNEISEKSEIFDDQFSVERPDGSNFTLKIRSTKLEDSAMYFCASSEGGSLGLAVSTDTQYFGPGTRLTVL.

V is TRBV5-1 and J is TRBJ1-4, with D hard to call. There are 15 residues in the CDR3. V was clipped by 5 bases and J by 3 bases, with 14 bases between them. CDR1 is SGHRS, CDR2 YFSETQ, per germline. For the CDR3, the DNA is TGCGCCAGCAGGCGAGACCCTCAGTCTAATGAAAAACTGTTTTTT. Translated: CASRRDPQSNEKLFF.

This chain joins TRBV9 and TRBJ2-7, with a possible D match to TRBD1 (5 bases). The V end was cut by 4 bases, the J end by 2 bases, with 16 bases between. CDR3 size: 15 residues. Germline loops: CDR1 SGDLS, CDR2 YYNGEE. CDR3 nucleotide sequence: TGTGCCAGCAGCCCAATGCAGGGATCAACCTACGAGCAGTACTTC. This gives the protein CASSPMQGSTYEQYF.

The chain combines TRBV7-8 with TRBJ2-1; D not certain. V gave up 1 base and J gave up 3 bases, with 7 bases separating them. Germline-derived CDR1 and CDR2 are SGHVS and FQNEAQ. The CDR3 loop spans 14 amino acids. Here the CDR3 reads CASSLGQNYNEQFF. In DNA form, the CDR3 reads TGTGCCAGCAGCTTAGGTCAGAACTACAATGAGCAGTTCTTC.

This clone showed up just once. The chain joins TRBV6-1 to TRBJ2-5; unclear D gene. Trimming removed 5 bases at V and 7 bases at J, with 5 bases between. CDR3 length: 10 residues. CDR1 and CDR2 from the germline V gene are MNHNS and SASEGT. In DNA, the CDR3 is TGTGCCAGCAGTTCCGGGACCCAGTACTTC. Amino acids: CASSSGTQYF.

This clone was seen only a few times. The chain recombines TRBV5-4 with TRBJ1-1; 7 bases are a match to TRBD1. The CDR3 has 13 residues. CDR1 is SGHNT and CDR2 is YYREEE in the germline V gene (reference sequence). V trimming: 3 bases; J trimming: 3 bases; junction bases outside the gene matches: 2. The CDR3 reads CASSYGQDTEAFF. The CDR3 DNA reads TGTGCCAGCAGCTACGGACAGGACACTGAAGCTTTCTTT.

The chain combines TRBV28 with TRBJ2-7; 7 nucleotides align to TRBD1. Germline CDR1 MDHEN, CDR2 SYDVKM. This CDR3 is 15 amino acids long. V trimming: 6 bases; J trimming: 2 bases; junction bases outside the gene matches: 10. The CDR3 here is CASSTTGAGAYEQYF. The CDR3 nucleotides are TGTGCCAGCAGCACCACAGGGGCCGGGGCCTACGAGCAGTACTTC.

Comment on this clone: Since a far larger clone is one base different, this is likely a read error. The chain recombines TRBV5-4 with TRBJ1-2; D is perhaps TRBD1 (5 bases). Deletions cut 2 bases from V and 6 bases from J, with 14 bases between. The CDR3 totals 14 residues. Germline CDR1 reads SGHNT; CDR2 reads YYREEE (reference sequence). CDR3: CASSLRRGENGYTF. CDR3 DNA: TGTGCCAGCAGCTTAAGACGGGGGGAGAATGGCTACACCTTC.

This chain links TRBV28 with TRBJ1-1, with no clear D. V lost 5 bases and J 2 bases, leaving 12 bases between the germline ends. This CDR3 has 14 residues. Germline values: CDR1 MDHEN, CDR2 SYDVKM. CDR3: CASSKDLYNTEAFF. CDR3 in DNA: TGTGCCAGCAGTAAGGATTTGTATAACACTGAAGCTTTCTTT.

On this clone: A read error is the likely source, as a far larger clone sits one nucleotide away. The V call is TRBV25-1, the J call TRBJ2-2; no clear D. V lost 0 bases and J 6 bases, leaving 8 bases between the germline ends. The CDR3 runs to 14 residues. The V gene's germline CDR1 is MGHDK and CDR2 SYGVNS. CDR3 amino acids: CASSEYEVAGELFF. CDR3 in DNA: TGTGCCAGCAGTGAATATGAGGTGGCCGGGGAGCTGTTTTTT.

The chain carries TRBV27 and TRBJ2-7; a possible D gene is TRBD2 (5 bases). The CDR3 contains 15 residues. CDR1 and CDR2 from the germline V gene are MNHEY and SMNVEV (reference sequence). Trimming took off 6 bases at V and 3 bases at J, with 18 bases between the two ends. The CDR3 DNA reads as TGTGCCAGCAGCTCCGTGAGGGTTAGTAGCTACGAGCAGTACTTC. This gives the protein CASSSVRVSSYEQYF.

The V gene is TRBV7-8, the J gene TRBJ2-7, with TRBD2 identical over 10 bases. CDR3 length: 16 amino acids. Losses at the gene ends were 4 bases for V and 4 bases for J; bases not matched to a gene: 10. Germline lookup yields CDR1 SGHVS and CDR2 FQNEAQ. CDR3 in amino acids: CASSSTASGRTYEQYF. The CDR3 DNA is TGTGCCAGCAGCTCAACGGCTAGCGGGAGAACTTACGAGCAGTACTTC. The entire variable domain, with the rest obtained from reference TRBV7-8 and TRBJ2-7, is as follows: GAGVSQSPRYKVAKRGQDVALRCDPISGHVSLFWYQQALGQGPEFLTYFQNEAQLDKSGLPSDRFFAERPEGSVSTLKIQRTQQEDSAVYLCASSSTASGRTYEQYFGPGTRLTVT.

This chain links TRBV25-1 with TRBJ1-1; TRBD1 aligns across 7 bases. This CDR3 has 15 amino acids. V lost 3 bases to trimming and J lost 10 bases; unmatched junction nucleotides: 14. Germline V gene sequence: CDR1 MGHDK, CDR2 SYGVNS. CDR3 in DNA: TGTGCCAGCAGTGACCCGGGACGCCAGGGGGTCGGAGCTTTCTTT. This gives the protein CASSDPGRQGVGAFF. Full variable domain (remainder filled in from reference TRBV25-1 and TRBJ1-1): EADIYQTPRYLVIGTGKKITLECSQTMGHDKMYWYQQDPGMELHLIHYSYGVNSTEKGDLSSESTVSRIRTEHFPLTLESARPSHTSQYLCASSDPGRQGVGAFFGQGTRLTVV.

V usage is TRBV10-2 and J usage is TRBJ2-1; D perhaps matches TRBD2 (5 bases). Trimming cost V 6 bases and J 6 bases, with 12 bases left between them. The germline V gene encodes CDR1 WSHSY and CDR2 SAAADI. This CDR3 has 13 residues. CDR3 residues: CASRASIINEQFF. In DNA, the CDR3 is TGCGCCAGCAGGGCTAGCATTATCAATGAGCAGTTCTTC.

Details on this clone: A single base is all that separates this from a far larger clone, so a read error is likely. The chain employs TRBV2 and TRBJ2-3; D remains ambiguous. This CDR3 comprises 14 residues. V lost 6 bases and J 4 bases, leaving 14 bases between the germline ends. CDR1 SNHLY and CDR2 FYNNEI come from the germline V gene. CDR3: CASRGVLESDTQYF. CDR3 coding DNA: TGTGCCAGCAGAGGCGTTCTCGAGTCAGATACGCAGTATTTT.

As to this clone: This likely stems from a read error, as it lies one base from a far larger clone. Other DNA sequences in the same sample also yield this CDR3. The V call is TRBV11-3, the J call TRBJ2-4; 11 nucleotides align to TRBD2. Germline values: CDR1 SGHNT, CDR2 YENEEA. The CDR3 runs to 16 residues. The CDR3 spells CASSPGLAGAKNIQYF. For the CDR3, the DNA is TGTGCAAGCAGCCCAGGACTAGCGGGTGCCAAAAACATTCAGTACTTC.

The table lists this clone with a few counts. The rearrangement links TRBV28 to TRBJ1-5; 11 nucleotides match TRBD1. V trimming: 6 bases; J trimming: 7 bases; junction bases outside the gene matches: 11. The length of the CDR3 is 16 residues. Germline CDR1 MDHEN, CDR2 SYDVKM. The CDR3 loop is CASSSDRGPSGQPQHF. For the CDR3, the DNA is TGTGCCAGCAGCTCGGACAGGGGGCCCAGCGGACAGCCCCAGCATTTT.

The chain has TRBV25-1 and TRBJ2-5; either TRBD1 or TRBD2 may supply D (5 bases each). V lost 7 bases to trimming and J lost 1 base, with 10 bases between them. Germline V CDR1 and CDR2: MGHDK, SYGVNS. CDR3 length: 13 amino acids. Here the CDR3 DNA reads TGTGCCAGCAATCAGGGAGCCCAAGAGACCCAGTACTTC. It codes for CASNQGAQETQYF.

This clone was seen a single time. A much larger clone is a single base away; this may be a read error. The rearrangement joins TRBV7-6 to TRBJ2-7, with 11 bases lining up with TRBD2. The CDR3 sequence is 18 residues long. Germline loops: CDR1 SGHVS, CDR2 FNYEAQ. CDR3 DNA: TGTGCCAGCAGCTTAGCCCCCCCTCTAGCGGGAGGAAGCTACGAGCGGTACTTC. Translating it yields CASSLAPPLAGGSYERYF.